This entry describes one T cell receptor (beta chain). The sample belongs to a study of blood T cell repertoires in COVID-19. About the study: From T cells, B-cell-depleted T cells, or PBMCs came the material, which was cDNA or gDNA.

Sequencing was performed with immunoSEQ multiplex PCR; in TCRdb, only in-frame clones are kept and a portion is missing. This table has some 190,000 clones, roughly 80% appearing once. The source material was peripheral blood. This sequence originates from a woman aged 60-75 years with COVID-19, enrolled during active disease.

The CDR3 region has the DNA TGTGCCAGCAGTTTAGCGCTTCGACGGCAGGGGGGATTATATCAGCCCCAGCATTTT. It is translated as CASSLALRRQGGLYQPQHF. The gene calls are TRBV28 and TRBJ1-5; 7 nucleotides match TRBD1. CDR1 is MDHEN, CDR2 SYDVKM, per germline. J gave up 5 bases and V 2 bases, and 18 bases lay outside the gene matches. The CDR3 is 19 amino acids. The full variable domain, its missing parts supplied by reference TRBV28 and TRBJ1-5, is DVKVTQSSRYLVKRTGEKVFLECVQDMDHENMFWYRQDPGLGLRLIYFSYDVKMKEKGDIPEGYSVSREKKERFSLILESASTNQTSMYLCASSLALRRQGGLYQPQHFGDGTRLSIL.